This T cell receptor beta chain was sequenced during a study of blood T cell repertoires in COVID-19. As for the study in general: Researchers got acute and convalescent COVID-19 samples from the United States, Italy and Spain. PBMCs, B-cell-depleted T cells, or T cells were the source of the cDNA or gDNA that made up the material.

Only one count was recorded for this clone. After removal of 0 bases from V and 7 bases from J, the junction contained 6 bases not matched to a gene. CDR3 length equals 14 residues. Germline values: CDR1 MGHRA, CDR2 YSYEKL. Original processing methods: Amplification of reference gene primers was used by the study to estimate nucleated cell counts. Clones were sequenced by immunoSEQ multiplex PCR, and TCRdb holds only the in-frame ones, with some missing. For V, J and clone size, that table is used; D and trimming come from the DNA. Among roughly 100,000 clones listed, 82% were seen once. The rearrangement links TRBV4-1 to TRBJ2-7; 7 nucleotides line up with TRBD2. This clonotype was sampled from a man older than 75 with acute or convalescent COVID-19. Sequenced material: peripheral blood. Here the CDR3 reads CASSQDEREGEQYF. CDR3 DNA: TGCGCCAGCAGCCAAGACGAAAGGGAGGGGGAGCAGTACTTC.